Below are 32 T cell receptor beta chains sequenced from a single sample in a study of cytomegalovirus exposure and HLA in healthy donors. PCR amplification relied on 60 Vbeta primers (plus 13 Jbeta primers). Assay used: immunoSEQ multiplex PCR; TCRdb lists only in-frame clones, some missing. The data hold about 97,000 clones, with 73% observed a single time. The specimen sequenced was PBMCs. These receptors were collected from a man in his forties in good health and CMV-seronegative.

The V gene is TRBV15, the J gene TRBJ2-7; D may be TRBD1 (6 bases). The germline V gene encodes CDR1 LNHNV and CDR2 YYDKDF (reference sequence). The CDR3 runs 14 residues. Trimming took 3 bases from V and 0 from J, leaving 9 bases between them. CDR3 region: CATSRTGPSYEQYF. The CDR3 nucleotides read TGTGCCACCAGCAGGACAGGCCCCTCCTACGAGCAGTACTTC.

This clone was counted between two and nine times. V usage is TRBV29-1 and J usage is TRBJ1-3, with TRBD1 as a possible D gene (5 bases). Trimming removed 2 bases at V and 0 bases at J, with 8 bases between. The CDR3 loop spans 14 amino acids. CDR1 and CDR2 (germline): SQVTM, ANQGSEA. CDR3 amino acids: CSVEQGYSGNTIYF. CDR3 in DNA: TGCAGCGTTGAACAGGGTTACTCTGGAAACACCATATATTTT. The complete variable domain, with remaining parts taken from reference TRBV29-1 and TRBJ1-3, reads SAVISQKPSRDICQRGTSLTIQCQVDSQVTMMFWYRQQPGQSLTLIATANQGSEATYESGFVIDKFPISRPNLTFSTLTVSNMSPEDSSIYLCSVEQGYSGNTIYFGEGSWLTVV.

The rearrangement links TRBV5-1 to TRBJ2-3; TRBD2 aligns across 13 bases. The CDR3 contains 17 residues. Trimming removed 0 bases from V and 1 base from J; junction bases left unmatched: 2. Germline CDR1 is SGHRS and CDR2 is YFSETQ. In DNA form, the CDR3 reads TGCGCCAGCAGCTTGGGGACTAGCGGGGGCCGCACAGATACGCAGTATTTT. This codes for CASSLGTSGGRTDTQYF.

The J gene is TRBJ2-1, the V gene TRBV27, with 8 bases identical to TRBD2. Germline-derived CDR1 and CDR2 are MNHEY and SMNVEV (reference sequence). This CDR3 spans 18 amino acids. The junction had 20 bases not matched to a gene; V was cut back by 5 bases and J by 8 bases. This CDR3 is CASSIIAPSASGFYEQFF. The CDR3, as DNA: TGTGCCAGCAGTATTATAGCGCCCTCGGCTAGCGGGTTCTATGAGCAGTTCTTC.

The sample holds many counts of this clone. DNA of the CDR3: TGTGCCAGCAGCAGACAGGGAGGAGGAAACACCATATATTTT. This translates into CASSRQGGGNTIYF. This rearrangement joins TRBV2 to TRBJ1-3, with TRBD1 identical over 7 bases. CDR3 length: 14 residues. The junction had 6 bases not matched to a gene; V was cut back by 6 bases and J by 4 bases. Germline V CDR1 and CDR2: SNHLY, FYNNEI.

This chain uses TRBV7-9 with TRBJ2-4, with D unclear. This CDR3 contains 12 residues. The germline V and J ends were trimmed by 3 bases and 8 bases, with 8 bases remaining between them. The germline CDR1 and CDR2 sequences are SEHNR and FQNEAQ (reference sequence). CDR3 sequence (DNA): TGTGCCAGCAGCTTTACAGAAGACATTCAGTACTTC. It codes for CASSFTEDIQYF.

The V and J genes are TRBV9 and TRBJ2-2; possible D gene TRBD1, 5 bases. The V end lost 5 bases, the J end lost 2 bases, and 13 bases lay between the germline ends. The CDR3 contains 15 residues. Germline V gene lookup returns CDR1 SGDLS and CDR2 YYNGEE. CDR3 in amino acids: CASRTDTTNTGELFF. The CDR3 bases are TGTGCCAGCAGGACAGATACCACTAACACCGGGGAGCTGTTTTTT. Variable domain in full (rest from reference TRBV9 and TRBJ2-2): DSGVTQTPKHLITATGQRVTLRCSPRSGDLSVYWYQQSLDQGLQFLIQYYNGEERAKGNILERFSAQQFPDLHSELNLSSLELGDSALYFCASRTDTTNTGELFFGEGSRLTVL.

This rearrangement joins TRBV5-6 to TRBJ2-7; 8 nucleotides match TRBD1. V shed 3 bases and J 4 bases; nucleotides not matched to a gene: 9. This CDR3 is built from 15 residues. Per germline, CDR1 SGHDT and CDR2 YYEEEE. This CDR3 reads CASSSPDRVVYEQYF. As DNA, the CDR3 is TGTGCCAGCAGCTCGCCGGACAGGGTGGTTTACGAGCAGTACTTC.

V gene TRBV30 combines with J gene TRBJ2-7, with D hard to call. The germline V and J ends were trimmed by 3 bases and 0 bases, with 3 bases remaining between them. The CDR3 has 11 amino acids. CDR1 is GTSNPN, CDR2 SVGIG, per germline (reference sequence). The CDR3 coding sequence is TGTGCCTGGAGATACTCCTACGAGCAGTACTTC. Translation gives CAWRYSYEQYF. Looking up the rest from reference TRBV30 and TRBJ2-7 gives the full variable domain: SQTIHQWPATLVQPVGSPLSLECTVEGTSNPNLYWYRQAAGRGLQLLFYSVGIGQISSEVPQNLSASRPQDRQFILSSKKLLLSDSGFYLCAWRYSYEQYFGPGTRLTVT.

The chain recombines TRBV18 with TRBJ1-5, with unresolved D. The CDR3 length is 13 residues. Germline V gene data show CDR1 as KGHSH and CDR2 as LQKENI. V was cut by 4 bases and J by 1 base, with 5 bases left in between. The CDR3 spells CASSQQSNQPQHF. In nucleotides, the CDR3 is TGTGCCAGCTCACAACAGAGCAATCAGCCCCAGCATTTT.

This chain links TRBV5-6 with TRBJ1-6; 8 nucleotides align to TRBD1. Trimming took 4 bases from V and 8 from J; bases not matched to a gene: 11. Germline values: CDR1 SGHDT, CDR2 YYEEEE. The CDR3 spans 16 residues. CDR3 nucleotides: TGTGCCAGCAGCGCCTGGCCGGACAGGGCTTATTCACCCCTCCACTTT. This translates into CASSAWPDRAYSPLHF.

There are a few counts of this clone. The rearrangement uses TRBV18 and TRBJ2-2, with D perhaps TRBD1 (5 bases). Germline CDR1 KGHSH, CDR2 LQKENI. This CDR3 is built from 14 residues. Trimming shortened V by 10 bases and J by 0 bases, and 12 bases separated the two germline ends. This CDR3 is CATVTATNTGELFF. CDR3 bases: TGTGCCACCGTGACAGCTACGAACACCGGGGAGCTGTTTTTT.

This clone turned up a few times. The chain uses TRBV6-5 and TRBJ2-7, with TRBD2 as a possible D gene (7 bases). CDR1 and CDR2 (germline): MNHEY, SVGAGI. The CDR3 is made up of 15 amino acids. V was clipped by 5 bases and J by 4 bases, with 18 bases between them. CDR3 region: CASSGGGPSAYEQYF. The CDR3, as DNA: TGTGCCAGCAGTGGCGGGGGCCCCTCCGCTTACGAGCAGTACTTC.

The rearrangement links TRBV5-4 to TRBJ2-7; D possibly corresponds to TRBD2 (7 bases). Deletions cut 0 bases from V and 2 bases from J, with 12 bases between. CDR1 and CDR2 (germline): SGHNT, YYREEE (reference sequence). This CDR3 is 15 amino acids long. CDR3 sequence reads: CASSLVGGGPYEQYF. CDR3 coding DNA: TGTGCCAGCAGCTTGGTTGGGGGGGGCCCCTACGAGCAGTACTTC.

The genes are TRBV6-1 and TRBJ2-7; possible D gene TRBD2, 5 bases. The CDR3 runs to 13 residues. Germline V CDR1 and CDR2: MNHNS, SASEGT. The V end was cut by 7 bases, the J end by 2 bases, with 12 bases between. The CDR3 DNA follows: TGTGCCAGCAAAGAGCGGTCACCCTACGAGCAGTACTTC. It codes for CASKERSPYEQYF.

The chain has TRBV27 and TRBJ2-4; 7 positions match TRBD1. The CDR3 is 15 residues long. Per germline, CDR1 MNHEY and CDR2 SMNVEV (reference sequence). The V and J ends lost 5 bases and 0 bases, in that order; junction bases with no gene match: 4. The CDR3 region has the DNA TGTGCCAGCAGTGTACAGGGGTTAGCCAAAAACATTCAGTACTTC. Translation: CASSVQGLAKNIQYF.

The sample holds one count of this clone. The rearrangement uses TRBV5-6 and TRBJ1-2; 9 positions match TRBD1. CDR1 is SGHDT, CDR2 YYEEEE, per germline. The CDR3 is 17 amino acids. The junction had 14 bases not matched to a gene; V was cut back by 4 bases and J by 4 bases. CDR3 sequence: CASSTGTGSLYSYGYTF. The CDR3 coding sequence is TGTGCCAGCAGCACCGGGACAGGGAGCCTCTATTCCTATGGCTACACCTTC.

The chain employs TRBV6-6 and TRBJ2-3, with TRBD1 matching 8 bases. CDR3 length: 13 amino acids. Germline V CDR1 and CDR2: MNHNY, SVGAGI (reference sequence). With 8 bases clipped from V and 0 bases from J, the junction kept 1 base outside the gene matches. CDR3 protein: CASQGASTDTQYF. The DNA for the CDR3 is TGTGCCAGCCAGGGGGCGAGCACAGATACGCAGTATTTT.

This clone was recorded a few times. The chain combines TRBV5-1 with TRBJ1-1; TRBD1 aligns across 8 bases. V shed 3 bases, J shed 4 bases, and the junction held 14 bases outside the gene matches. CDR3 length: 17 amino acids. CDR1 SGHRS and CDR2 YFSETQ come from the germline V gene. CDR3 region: CASSSLTGTGIGTEAFF. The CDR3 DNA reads TGCGCCAGCAGCTCGCTAACTGGGACAGGTATAGGCACTGAAGCTTTCTTT.

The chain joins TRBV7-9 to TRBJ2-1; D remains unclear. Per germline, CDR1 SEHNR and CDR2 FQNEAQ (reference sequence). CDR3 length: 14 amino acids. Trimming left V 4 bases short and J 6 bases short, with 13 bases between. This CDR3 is CASSSVSEPNEQFF. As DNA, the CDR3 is TGTGCCAGCAGCTCCGTGAGTGAGCCCAATGAGCAGTTCTTC.

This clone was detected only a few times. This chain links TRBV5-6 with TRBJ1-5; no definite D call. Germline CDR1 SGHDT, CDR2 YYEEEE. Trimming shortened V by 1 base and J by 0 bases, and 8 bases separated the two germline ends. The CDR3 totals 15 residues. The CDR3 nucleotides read TGTGCCAGCAGCTTGTGGGCAAATAGCAATCAGCCCCAGCATTTT. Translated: CASSLWANSNQPQHF.

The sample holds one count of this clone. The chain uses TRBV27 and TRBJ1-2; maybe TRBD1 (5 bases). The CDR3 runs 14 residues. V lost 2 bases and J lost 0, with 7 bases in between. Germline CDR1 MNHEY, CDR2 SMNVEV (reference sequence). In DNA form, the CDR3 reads TGTGCCAGCAGTTTAACAGGAGCTAACTATGGCTACACCTTC. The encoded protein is CASSLTGANYGYTF.

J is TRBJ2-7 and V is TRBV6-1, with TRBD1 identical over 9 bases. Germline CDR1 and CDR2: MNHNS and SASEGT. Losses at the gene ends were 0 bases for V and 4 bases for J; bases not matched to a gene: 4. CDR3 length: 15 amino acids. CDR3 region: CASSEAPGTGYEQYF. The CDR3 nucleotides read TGTGCCAGCAGTGAAGCACCAGGGACAGGGTACGAGCAGTACTTC.

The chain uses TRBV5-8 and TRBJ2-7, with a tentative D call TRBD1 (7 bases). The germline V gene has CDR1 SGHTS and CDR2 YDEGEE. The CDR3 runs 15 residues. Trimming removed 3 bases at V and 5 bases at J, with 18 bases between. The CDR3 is CASSWGSGGSDEQYF. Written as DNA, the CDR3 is TGTGCCAGCAGCTGGGGTTCAGGGGGGTCCGACGAGCAGTACTTC.

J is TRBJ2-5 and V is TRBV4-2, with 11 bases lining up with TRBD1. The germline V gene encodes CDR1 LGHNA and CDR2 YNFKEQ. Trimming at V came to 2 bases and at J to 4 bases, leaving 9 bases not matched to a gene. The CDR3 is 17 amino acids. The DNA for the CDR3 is TGTGCCAGCAGCCAATTTGGGGCTGGGACAGGGGGAGAGACCCAGTACTTC. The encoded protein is CASSQFGAGTGGETQYF.

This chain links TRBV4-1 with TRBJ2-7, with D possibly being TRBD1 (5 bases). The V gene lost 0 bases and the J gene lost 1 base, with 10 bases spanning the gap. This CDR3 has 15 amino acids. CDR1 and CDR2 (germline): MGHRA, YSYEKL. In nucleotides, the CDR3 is TGCGCCAGCAGCCAAGAATGGCAGGGATCCTACGAGCAGTACTTC. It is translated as CASSQEWQGSYEQYF.

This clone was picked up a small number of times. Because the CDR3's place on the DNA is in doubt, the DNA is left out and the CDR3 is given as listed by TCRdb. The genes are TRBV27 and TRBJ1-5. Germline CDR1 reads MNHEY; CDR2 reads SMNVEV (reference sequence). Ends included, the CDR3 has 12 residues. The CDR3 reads CASSSSDQPQHF.

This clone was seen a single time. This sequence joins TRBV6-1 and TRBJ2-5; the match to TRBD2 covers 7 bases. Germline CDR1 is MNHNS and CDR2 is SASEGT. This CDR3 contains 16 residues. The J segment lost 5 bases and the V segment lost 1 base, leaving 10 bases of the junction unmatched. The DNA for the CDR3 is TGTGCCAGCAGTGAAGGGGTCCGGGGGGTTGGGGAGACCCAGTACTTC. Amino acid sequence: CASSEGVRGVGETQYF.

CDR3 nucleotides: TGTGCCAGCAGCCAAGGGGCACAGGGGAATGAGCAGTTCTTC. Translated, it gives CASSQGAQGNEQFF. V gene TRBV4-2 combines with J gene TRBJ2-1; 7 bases agree with TRBD1. V lost 1 base to trimming and J lost 7 bases; unmatched junction nucleotides: 4. The V gene's germline CDR1 is LGHNA and CDR2 YNFKEQ. The CDR3 covers 14 residues.

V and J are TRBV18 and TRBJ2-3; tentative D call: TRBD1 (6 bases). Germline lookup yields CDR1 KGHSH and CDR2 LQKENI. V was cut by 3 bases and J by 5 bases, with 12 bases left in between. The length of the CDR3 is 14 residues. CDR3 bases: TGTGCCAGCTCACCCTCCTACAGGGAAGATACGCAGTATTTT. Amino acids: CASSPSYREDTQYF. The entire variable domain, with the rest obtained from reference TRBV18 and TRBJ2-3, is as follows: NAGVMQNPRHLVRRRGQEARLRCSPMKGHSHVYWYRQLPEEGLKFMVYLQKENIIDESGMPKERFSAEFPKEGPSILRIQQVVRGDSAAYFCASSPSYREDTQYFGPGTRLTVL.

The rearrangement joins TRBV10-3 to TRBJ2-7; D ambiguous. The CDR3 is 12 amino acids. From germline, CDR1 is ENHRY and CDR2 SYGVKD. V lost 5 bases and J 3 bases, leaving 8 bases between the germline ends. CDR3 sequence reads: CAISSSNYEQYF. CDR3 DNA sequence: TGTGCCATCAGTAGCTCCAACTACGAGCAGTACTTC.

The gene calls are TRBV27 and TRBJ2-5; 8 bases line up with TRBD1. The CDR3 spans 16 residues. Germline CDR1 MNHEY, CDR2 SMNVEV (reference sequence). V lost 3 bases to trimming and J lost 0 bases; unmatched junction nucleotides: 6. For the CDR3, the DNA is TGTGCCAGCAGTTTGACCGGACAGGGCTACCAAGAGACCCAGTACTTC. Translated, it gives CASSLTGQGYQETQYF.